The table lists the clone carrying this T cell receptor (beta chain) with a few counts. This sample was included in a study of blood T cell repertoires in COVID-19. The CDR3 consists of 15 residues. V was pared by 2 bases and J by 1 base, with 10 bases between. Germline CDR1 reads MNHEY; CDR2 reads SMNVEV (reference sequence). Clones were read by immunoSEQ multiplex PCR, and TCRdb kept only the in-frame ones, dropping some. This table holds 91,000 or so clones, roughly 89% found once. This chain links TRBV27 with TRBJ2-3; a possible D gene is TRBD2 (6 bases). Sequenced: peripheral blood. The clonotype was recovered from a human donor in a cohort sampled during active COVID-19. CDR3 nucleotide sequence: TGTGCCAGCAGTTTAGTGGGAGGAGGCACAGATACGCAGTATTTT. Translating gives CASSLVGGGTDTQYF.